These 25 T cell receptor beta chains originate from one sample sequenced in a study of blood T cell repertoires in COVID-19. The method was immunoSEQ multiplex PCR; TCRdb's version includes in-frame clones alone and lacks a portion of them. The sample records fewer than 150,000 clones, around 87% being singletons. Sequencing was carried out using peripheral blood. The origin of the receptors is a woman between 45 and 60 years old who had recovered from COVID-19.

V gene TRBV9 combines with J gene TRBJ1-2; no clear D. The length of the CDR3 is 14 residues. Looked up from germline, CDR1 is SGDLS and CDR2 is YYNGEE. V gave up 0 bases and J gave up 8 bases, with 14 bases separating them. The CDR3 DNA follows: TGTGCCAGCAGCGTAGGTTCAATCTCAGGAGGCTACACCTTC. Its translation is CASSVGSISGGYTF.

The chain recombines TRBV7-9 with TRBJ1-4; the D gene is possibly TRBD1 (5 bases). In germline, CDR1 is SEHNR, CDR2 FQNEAQ (reference sequence). The V gene lost 5 bases and the J gene lost 7 bases, with 20 bases spanning the gap. CDR3 length: 16 residues. CDR3 protein: CASSPSPSGQTEKLFF. CDR3 sequence (DNA): TGTGCCAGCAGCCCCAGTCCGTCAGGGCAAACTGAAAAACTGTTTTTT.

This rearrangement joins TRBV19 to TRBJ2-5, with 7 positions matching TRBD1. The V gene's germline CDR1 is LNHDA and CDR2 SQIVND (reference sequence). The V gene end was trimmed by 6 bases and the J gene end by 4 bases; junction bases not matched to a gene: 14. The CDR3 consists of 16 residues. The CDR3: CASRGYDREARETQYF. The CDR3 DNA sequence: TGTGCCAGTAGGGGATATGACAGGGAAGCCCGAGAGACCCAGTACTTC.

The chain has TRBV5-1 and TRBJ2-2; TRBD2 matches at 9 bases. V shed 4 bases and J 3 bases; nucleotides not matched to a gene: 4. Germline V CDR1 and CDR2: SGHRS, YFSETQ. This CDR3 region has 15 residues. The CDR3: CASSPRGGHTGELFF. CDR3 nucleotide sequence: TGCGCCAGCAGCCCGCGGGGGGGTCACACCGGGGAGCTGTTTTTT.

The chain is built from TRBV10-3 and TRBJ2-1, with a possible D match to TRBD2 (6 bases). Germline loops: CDR1 ENHRY, CDR2 SYGVKD. This CDR3 is built from 13 residues. Trimming took off 4 bases at V and 13 bases at J, with 17 bases between the two ends. The CDR3: CAISATGDRTQFF. In DNA form, the CDR3 reads TGTGCCATCAGTGCGACGGGGGATCGGACACAGTTCTTC.

The chain is built from TRBV7-3 and TRBJ1-1; TRBD1 aligns across 9 bases. The CDR3 has 15 residues. The germline V gene encodes CDR1 SGHTA and CDR2 FQGTGA. V was pared by 0 bases and J by 3 bases, with 2 bases of the junction left unmatched. Here the CDR3 DNA reads TGTGCCAGCAGCTTAACTGGACAGGGGTACACTGAAGCTTTCTTT. It yields the protein CASSLTGQGYTEAFF.

The J gene is TRBJ2-1, the V gene TRBV11-3, with TRBD1 matching 7 bases. This CDR3 comprises 15 residues. CDR1 and CDR2 (germline): SGHNT, YENEEA. The trim removed 4 bases at V and 3 bases at J, leaving 6 bases unmatched. The CDR3 here is CASSSGQNLYNEQFF. The CDR3 DNA reads as TGTGCCAGCAGCTCGGGACAGAATCTCTACAATGAGCAGTTCTTC.

The V call is TRBV11-2, the J call TRBJ1-5; 7 bases map to TRBD1. V dropped 2 bases and J dropped 4; count of bases not matched to a gene: 5. The CDR3 spans 15 residues. Germline V CDR1 and CDR2: SGHAT, FQNNGV. The CDR3 reads CASSLSTGVNQPQHF. The CDR3 bases are TGTGCCAGCAGCTTATCCACAGGGGTTAATCAGCCCCAGCATTTT. Together with reference TRBV11-2 and TRBJ1-5, the CDR3 gives the full variable domain: EAGVAQSPRYKIIEKRQSVAFWCNPISGHATLYWYQQILGQGPKLLIQFQNNGVVDDSQLPKDRFSAERLKGVDSTLKIQPAKLEDSAVYLCASSLSTGVNQPQHFGDGTRLSIL.

The chain employs TRBV6-5 and TRBJ2-5, with 7 bases aligning to TRBD2. The CDR3 spans 13 residues. The J segment lost 2 bases and the V segment lost 8 bases, leaving 5 bases of the junction unmatched. Germline V gene data show CDR1 as MNHEY and CDR2 as SVGAGI. The CDR3 DNA reads as TGTGCCAGCGCCCGGCGGGGGCAAGAGACCCAGTACTTC. This sequence encodes CASARRGQETQYF.

The CDR3 DNA follows: TGTGCCAGCAGGCTGTCTGACAGGGCATCTGAAGCTTTCTTT. Translation gives CASRLSDRASEAFF. V is TRBV27 and J is TRBJ1-1; TRBD1 agrees at 7 bases. This CDR3 region has 14 residues. Germline V gene data show CDR1 as MNHEY and CDR2 as SMNVEV (reference sequence). After removal of 6 bases from V and 6 bases from J, the junction contained 10 bases not matched to a gene.

This chain uses TRBV19 with TRBJ1-2, with D possibly TRBD1 on 6 matching bases. V lost 3 bases to trimming and J lost 3 bases, with 23 bases between them. The CDR3 runs to 18 residues. Germline-derived CDR1 and CDR2 are LNHDA and SQIVND (reference sequence). The CDR3 spells CASSIKSPTGFRDYGYTF. The CDR3 DNA follows: TGTGCCAGTAGTATTAAGTCCCCGACAGGATTTCGTGACTATGGCTACACCTTC.

The chain is built from TRBV11-2 and TRBJ2-1; D is undetermined. Per the germline V gene, CDR1 is SGHAT and CDR2 is FQNNGV. V lost 0 bases to trimming and J lost 2 bases, with 8 bases between them. This CDR3 spans 15 amino acids. Written as DNA, the CDR3 is TGTGCCAGCAGCTTAGACGTAAATGCCTACAATGAGCAGTTCTTC. As protein: CASSLDVNAYNEQFF.

This clone was detected a few times. This chain links TRBV5-4 with TRBJ1-1; maybe TRBD1 (5 bases). Looked up from germline, CDR1 is SGHNT and CDR2 is YYREEE (reference sequence). CDR3 size: 14 residues. V lost 0 bases and J lost 6, with 12 bases in between. The CDR3 here is CASSLGQGGPEAFF. CDR3 coding DNA: TGTGCCAGCAGCTTGGGGCAGGGCGGCCCTGAAGCTTTCTTT. Complete variable domain (other parts from reference TRBV5-4 and TRBJ1-1): ETGVTQSPTHLIKTRGQQVTLRCSSQSGHNTVSWYQQALGQGPQFIFQYYREEENGRGNFPPRFSGLQFPNYSSELNVNALELDDSALYLCASSLGQGGPEAFFGQGTRLTVV.

J is TRBJ1-3 and V is TRBV30; no clear D. The CDR3 runs to 11 residues. Germline loops: CDR1 GTSNPN, CDR2 SVGIG (reference sequence). The ends were cut back, 3 bases at V and 9 bases at J, with 9 bases in the middle. The CDR3 DNA is TGTGCCTGGAGCGGCGGGGTCACCATATATTTT. It encodes CAWSGGVTIYF.

This clone was recorded once. V and J are TRBV13 and TRBJ1-6, with 7 positions matching TRBD1. This CDR3 region has 14 residues. The V gene end was trimmed by 8 bases and the J gene end by 7 bases; junction bases not matched to a gene: 8. CDR1 and CDR2 (germline): PRHDT, FYEKMQ (reference sequence). The CDR3 region is CASSDRLVNSPLHF. The CDR3 DNA follows: TGTGCCAGCTCGGACAGGCTTGTGAATTCACCCCTCCACTTT.

This chain uses TRBV10-3 with TRBJ2-5; TRBD2 agrees at 15 bases. The V segment lost 10 bases and the J segment 6 bases; nucleotides outside the gene matches: 6. The CDR3 spans 14 residues. The germline gives CDR1 ENHRY, CDR2 SYGVKD. The CDR3 bases are TGTGCCACGGCGGGGACTAGCGGGGGGCAGACCCAGTACTTC. This sequence encodes CATAGTSGGQTQYF.

The chain employs TRBV15 and TRBJ2-5, with 11 bases aligning to TRBD1. The junction had 3 bases not matched to a gene; V was cut back by 4 bases and J by 5 bases. Per the germline V gene, CDR1 is LNHNV and CDR2 is YYDKDF (reference sequence). The CDR3 is 14 amino acids. The chain's CDR3 is CATSTGTGGETQYF. CDR3 coding DNA: TGTGCCACCAGCACAGGGACAGGGGGGGAGACCCAGTACTTC.

V gene TRBV5-1 combines with J gene TRBJ1-1, with D unresolved. Looked up from germline, CDR1 is SGHRS and CDR2 is YFSETQ. CDR3 length: 13 residues. V lost 2 bases and J lost 1, with 6 bases in between. The chain's CDR3 is CASSFQSNTEAFF. As DNA, the CDR3 is TGCGCCAGCAGCTTTCAGTCGAACACTGAAGCTTTCTTT.

The rearrangement uses TRBV7-2 and TRBJ2-7; the D gene is possibly TRBD2 (6 bases). The CDR3 is made up of 15 amino acids. Germline values: CDR1 SGHTA, CDR2 FQGNSA. Trimming removed 1 base from V and 6 bases from J, with 16 bases in between. The CDR3 DNA reads TGTGCCAGCAGCTTAGTTCTTCGGGGGATAGGCGAGCAGTACTTC. It translates to CASSLVLRGIGEQYF.

This clone showed up just once. This chain links TRBV5-1 with TRBJ1-1; TRBD1 matches 9 bases. V gave up 4 bases and J gave up 5 bases; unmatched junction bases: 3. Per the germline V gene, CDR1 is SGHRS and CDR2 is YFSETQ. This CDR3 has 13 amino acids. Written as DNA, the CDR3 is TGCGCCAGCAGCGAGACAGGGGGGACTGAAGCTTTCTTT. Protein product: CASSETGGTEAFF.

Only one count was recorded for this clone. The gene calls are TRBV19 and TRBJ1-5, with D uncertain. Germline loops: CDR1 LNHDA, CDR2 SQIVND (reference sequence). V lost 2 bases to trimming and J lost 6 bases, with 8 bases between them. CDR3 length equals 13 residues. The CDR3 is CASSIRVGQPQHF. The CDR3 DNA reads TGTGCCAGTAGTATACGGGTGGGTCAGCCCCAGCATTTT.

The V gene is TRBV3-1 (or the pseudogene TRBV3-2), the J gene TRBJ1-2, with D unclear. The germline V gene encodes CDR1 LGHDT and CDR2 YNNKEL (reference sequence). Trimming removed 3 bases from V and 4 bases from J, with 9 bases in between. CDR3 length: 13 residues. CDR3 DNA: TGTGCCAGCAGCCACTTAAGGAGCTATGGCTACACCTTC. Translation: CASSHLRSYGYTF.

The CDR3 DNA is TGCGCCAGCAGCTGGGACAGGGTCACAGATACGCAGTATTTT. It translates to CASSWDRVTDTQYF. The V call is TRBV5-1, the J call TRBJ2-3, with 9 bases identical to TRBD1. The CDR3 extends over 14 amino acids. Trimming removed 3 bases from V and 2 bases from J; junction bases left unmatched: 1. Germline V gene sequence: CDR1 SGHRS, CDR2 YFSETQ.

V usage is TRBV5-1 and J usage is TRBJ2-2; the match to TRBD2 covers 10 bases. The junction had 7 bases not matched to a gene; V was cut back by 4 bases and J by 4 bases. The CDR3 consists of 16 residues. CDR1 is SGHRS and CDR2 is YFSETQ in the germline V gene. The DNA of the CDR3 is TGCGCCAGCAGCCTTAATAGCGGGGGGTCCACCGGGGAGCTGTTTTTT. Protein sequence: CASSLNSGGSTGELFF.

This chain uses TRBV5-4 with TRBJ2-1, with unresolved D. This CDR3 comprises 15 residues. The germline gives CDR1 SGHNT, CDR2 YYREEE (reference sequence). Trimming pared 0 bases from V and 0 bases from J, leaving 7 bases between. The CDR3: CASSLALSSYNEQFF. The DNA of the CDR3 is TGTGCCAGCAGCTTGGCACTCTCCTCCTACAATGAGCAGTTCTTC. Based on the CDR3 plus reference TRBV5-4 and TRBJ2-1, the full variable domain is ETGVTQSPTHLIKTRGQQVTLRCSSQSGHNTVSWYQQALGQGPQFIFQYYREEENGRGNFPPRFSGLQFPNYSSELNVNALELDDSALYLCASSLALSSYNEQFFGPGTRLTVL.